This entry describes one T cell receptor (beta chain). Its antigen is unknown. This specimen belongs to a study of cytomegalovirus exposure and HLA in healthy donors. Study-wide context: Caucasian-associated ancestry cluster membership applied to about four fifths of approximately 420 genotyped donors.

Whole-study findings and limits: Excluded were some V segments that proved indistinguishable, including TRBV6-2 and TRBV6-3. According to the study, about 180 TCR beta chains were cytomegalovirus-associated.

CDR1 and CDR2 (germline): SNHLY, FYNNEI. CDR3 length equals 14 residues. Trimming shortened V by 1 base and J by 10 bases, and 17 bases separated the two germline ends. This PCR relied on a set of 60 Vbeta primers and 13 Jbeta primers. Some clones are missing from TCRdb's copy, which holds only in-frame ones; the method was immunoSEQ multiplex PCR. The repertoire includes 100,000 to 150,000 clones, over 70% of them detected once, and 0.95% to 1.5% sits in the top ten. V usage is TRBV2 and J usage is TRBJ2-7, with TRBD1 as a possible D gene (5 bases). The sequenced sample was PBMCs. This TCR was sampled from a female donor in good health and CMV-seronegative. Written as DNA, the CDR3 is TGTGCCAGCAGTGAAGGGGGCGGCCTACGTAAACAGTACTTC. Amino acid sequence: CASSEGGGLRKQYF.